Listed below are T cell receptor beta chains from one sample, sequenced in a study of STAT5B mutations in CD4+ large granular lymphocyte leukemia. This table comes from immunoSEQ multiplex PCR, and its TCRdb copy is limited to in-frame clones, with some not included. The sample includes some 40,000 clones, around 85% seen only once; the top ten take approximately 0.32%. The sequenced material came from CD4+ T cells from blood buffy coats. The receptors derive from a human donor in good health. CDR3s include the opening cysteine and the closing phenylalanine or tryptophan. A D gene is named only where the DNA matches it firmly. For some rows the clone size is stated as once, few or many, or as a class when expanded; others skip it.

TRBD2	TRBV7-9	TRBJ2-5	NA	CASSPREEETQYF	TGTGCCAGCAGCCCGCGGGAGGAAGAGACCCAGTACTTC
NA	TRBV25-1	TRBJ1-1	NA	CASSPSYEAGTEAFF	TGTGCCAGCAGTCCATCTTATGAGGCGGGCACTGAAGCTTTCTTT
NA	TRBV10-2	TRBJ1-1	NA	CASSDQGSGTEAFF	TGCGCCAGCAGTGATCAGGGTTCGGGCACTGAAGCTTTCTTT
NA	TRBV5-1	TRBJ1-1	NA	CASSLEGTEAFF	TGCGCCAGCAGCTTGGAGGGCACTGAAGCTTTCTTT
NA	TRBV30	TRBJ1-1	few	CAWNDGNTEAFF	TGTGCCTGGAACGACGGAAACACTGAAGCTTTCTTT
NA	TRBV7-2	TRBJ1-4	NA	CASSLAGGLNEKLFF	TGTGCCAGCAGCTTAGCAGGCGGACTAAATGAAAAACTGTTTTTT
NA	TRBV28	TRBJ2-7	NA	CASSSSRDTRSYEQYF	TGTGCCAGCAGTTCCTCCCGGGACACAAGGTCCTACGAGCAGTACTTC
NA	TRBV30	TRBJ1-1	NA	CAWSVSGLMNTEAFF	TGTGCCTGGAGTGTAAGTGGCCTAATGAACACTGAAGCTTTCTTT
NA	TRBV7-2	TRBJ1-4	NA	CASSRSQTEKLFF	TGTGCCAGCAGCAGATCACAGACCGAAAAACTGTTTTTT
NA	TRBV5-1	TRBJ1-2	NA	CASSLMTLGGAQGYTF	TGCGCCAGCAGCCTGATGACCCTCGGTGGGGCGCAAGGCTACACCTTC
NA	TRBV6-5	TRBJ1-5	NA	CASSYQGGGNQPQHF	TGTGCCAGCAGTTACCAGGGAGGTGGCAATCAGCCCCAGCATTTT
TRBD1	TRBV4-1	TRBJ1-5	NA	CASSQNAGAGTGVEGNQPQHF	TGCGCCAGCAGCCAGAACGCGGGGGCTGGGACAGGGGTTGAGGGCAATCAGCCCCAGCATTTT
NA	TRBV5-1	TRBJ2-7	NA	CASSLGTGIYEQYF	TGCGCCAGCAGCTTGGGAACAGGGATCTACGAGCAGTACTTC
NA	TRBV7-3	TRBJ2-1	NA	CASSLMFSDEQFF	TGTGCCAGCAGCTTAATGTTCTCTGATGAGCAGTTCTTC
NA	TRBV28	TRBJ2-6	NA	CASSFTGLGANVLTF	TGTGCCAGCAGTTTCACAGGGTTGGGGGCCAACGTCCTGACTTTC
NA	TRBV15	TRBJ1-1	NA	CATSRSGEDTEAFF	TGTGCCACCAGCAGGTCCGGGGAGGACACTGAAGCTTTCTTT
NA	TRBV5-8	TRBJ2-7	once	CASSPGASVSYEQYF	TGTGCCAGCAGCCCCGGGGCCAGTGTTTCCTACGAGCAGTACTTC
TRBD2	TRBV19	TRBJ2-7	NA	CASSKEGLAGGNEQYF	TGTGCCAGTAGTAAAGAAGGACTAGCGGGAGGCAACGAGCAGTACTTC
TRBD1	TRBV7-6	TRBJ2-2	NA	CASSSLQGLYTGELFF	TGTGCCAGCAGTTCTTTACAGGGGCTTTATACCGGGGAGCTGTTTTTT
TRBD1	TRBV2	TRBJ1-2	NA	CASTMDRVNYGYTF	TGTGCCAGCACCATGGACAGGGTGAACTATGGCTACACCTTC
NA	TRBV11-2	TRBJ2-3	NA	CASSLLFGADTQYF	TGTGCCAGCAGCTTATTGTTCGGAGCAGATACGCAGTATTTT
TRBD2	TRBV4-1	TRBJ2-7	NA	CASSQDSGRGTYYEQYF	TGCGCCAGCAGCCAAGATTCGGGGCGGGGGACTTACTACGAGCAGTACTTC
TRBD2	TRBV9	TRBJ2-3	once	CASSVQPGLAGGTDTQYF	TGTGCCAGCAGCGTTCAACCGGGACTAGCGGGGGGCACAGATACGCAGTATTTT
NA	TRBV7-2	TRBJ2-5	NA	CASSLVAGDKETQYF	TGTGCCAGCAGCTTAGTTGCGGGGGACAAAGAGACCCAGTACTTC
NA	TRBV5-1	TRBJ1-1	NA	CASSSRGSDTEAFF	TGCGCCAGCAGCTCTCGGGGATCAGACACTGAAGCTTTCTTT
TRBD2	TRBV4-1	TRBJ2-5	NA	CASSQDGGKETQYF	TGCGCCAGCAGCCAGGACGGGGGGAAAGAGACCCAGTACTTC
TRBD2	TRBV25-1	TRBJ2-5	NA	CASSIAGGEETQYF	TGTGCCAGCAGTATAGCGGGGGGAGAAGAGACCCAGTACTTC
NA	TRBV5-1	TRBJ1-5	NA	CASRQDTSNQPQHF	TGCGCCAGCAGACAAGACACCTCCAATCAGCCCCAGCATTTT
NA	TRBV28	TRBJ2-7	once	CASSLGFEQYF	TGTGCCAGCAGTTTAGGGTTCGAGCAGTACTTC
TRBD1	TRBV9	TRBJ2-1	NA	CASSPTTGVGYNEQFF	TGTGCCAGCAGCCCTACCACAGGGGTAGGGTACAATGAGCAGTTCTTC
TRBD1	TRBV25-1	TRBJ2-1	NA	CASSPGDSRLDEQFF	TGTGCCAGCAGTCCAGGGGACAGCCGACTCGATGAGCAGTTCTTC
NA	TRBV19	TRBJ2-3	NA	CASSMSGSTDTQYF	TGTGCCAGTAGTATGTCGGGGAGCACAGATACGCAGTATTTT
TRBD2	TRBV6-5	TRBJ2-5	NA	CASSRTSGLQETQYF	TGTGCCAGCAGTCGGACTAGCGGACTTCAAGAGACCCAGTACTTC
TRBD2	TRBV27	TRBJ2-3	NA	CASSRGLAGSDTQYF	TGTGCCAGCAGCCGGGGACTAGCGGGGTCAGATACGCAGTATTTT
TRBD1	TRBV10-2	TRBJ1-2	NA	CASNAGGQGARGYTF	TGCGCCAGCAACGCCGGGGGGCAGGGGGCGCGGGGCTACACCTTC
NA	TRBV18	TRBJ2-2	NA	CASSPPSVAGELFF	TGTGCCAGCTCACCACCGTCCGTTGCCGGGGAGCTGTTTTTT
NA	TRBV6-5	TRBJ2-7	NA	CASSERRTSYEQYF	TGTGCCAGCAGTGAACGACGGACCAGCTACGAGCAGTACTTC
NA	TRBV9	TRBJ2-1	NA	CASSVVGNSYNEQFF	TGTGCCAGCAGCGTAGTAGGGAACTCCTACAATGAGCAGTTCTTC
NA	TRBV15	TRBJ2-7	NA	CATSGKSPRYEQYF	TGTGCCACCAGCGGGAAGAGTCCTCGTTACGAGCAGTACTTC
NA	TRBV29-1	TRBJ2-3	NA	CSVGGRYTDTQYF	TGCAGCGTTGGGGGTCGCTACACAGATACGCAGTATTTT
TRBD1	TRBV30	TRBJ1-1	NA	CAWAGQGGTEAFF	TGTGCCTGGGCTGGACAGGGTGGCACTGAAGCTTTCTTT